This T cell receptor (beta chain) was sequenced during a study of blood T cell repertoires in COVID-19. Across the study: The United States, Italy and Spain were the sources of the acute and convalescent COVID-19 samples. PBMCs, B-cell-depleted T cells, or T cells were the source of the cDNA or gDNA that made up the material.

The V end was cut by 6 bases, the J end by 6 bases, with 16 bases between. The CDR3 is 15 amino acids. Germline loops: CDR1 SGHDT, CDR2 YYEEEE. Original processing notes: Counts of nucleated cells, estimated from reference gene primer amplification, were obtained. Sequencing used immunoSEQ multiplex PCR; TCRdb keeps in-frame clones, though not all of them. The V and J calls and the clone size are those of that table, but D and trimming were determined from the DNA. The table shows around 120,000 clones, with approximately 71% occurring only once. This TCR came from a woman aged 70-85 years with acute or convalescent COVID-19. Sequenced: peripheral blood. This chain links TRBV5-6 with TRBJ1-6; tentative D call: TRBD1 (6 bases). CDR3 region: CASTKWGGTNSPLHF. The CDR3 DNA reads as TGTGCCAGCACGAAATGGGGGGGCACTAATTCACCCCTCCACTTT.